The 18 T cell receptor beta chains presented below share a single source sample, sequenced in a study of shared T cell receptors in the human thymus. Generated by immunoSEQ multiplex PCR, the TCRdb table keeps only in-frame clones and is missing some. This sample has hundreds of thousands of clones, with about 90% found just once. These same data were also listed under a study on human thymus T cells.

Sequencing input: thymocytes. These receptors came from a boy younger than two with a congenital heart defect.

The chain is built from TRBV7-6 and TRBJ2-6; maybe TRBD1 (6 bases). Germline CDR1 is SGHVS and CDR2 is FNYEAQ. The V end lost 1 base, the J end lost 2 bases, and 9 bases lay between the germline ends. The CDR3 spans 16 residues. The CDR3 DNA reads TGTGCCAGCAGCTTAGGGGGGCTCCCTGGGGCCAACGTCCTGACTTTC. Its translation: CASSLGGLPGANVLTF.

This clone was seen only once. The V call is TRBV5-1, the J call TRBJ2-7, with 8 bases identical to TRBD1. The germline CDR1 and CDR2 sequences are SGHRS and YFSETQ. There are 15 residues in the CDR3. V lost 1 base to trimming and J lost 5 bases; unmatched junction nucleotides: 8. The CDR3 is CASSLKDRDENEQYF. CDR3 DNA: TGCGCCAGCAGCTTGAAGGACAGGGACGAAAACGAGCAGTACTTC. Full variable domain (remainder filled in from reference TRBV5-1 and TRBJ2-7): KAGVTQTPRYLIKTRGQQVTLSCSPISGHRSVSWYQQTPGQGLQFLFEYFSETQRNKGNFPGRFSGRQFSNSRSEMNVSTLELGDSALYLCASSLKDRDENEQYFGPGTRLTVT.

This clone was observed once. V is TRBV28 and J is TRBJ1-1; D possibly corresponds to TRBD1 (5 bases). The CDR3 runs to 15 residues. The ends were cut back, 5 bases at V and 4 bases at J, with 17 bases in the middle. Looked up from germline, CDR1 is MDHEN and CDR2 is SYDVKM. CDR3 in amino acids: CASSPSGPESTEAFF. In DNA form, the CDR3 reads TGTGCCAGCAGTCCGTCAGGGCCTGAGAGCACTGAAGCTTTCTTT.

The genes are TRBV5-6 and TRBJ1-2; a possible D gene is TRBD1 (5 bases). CDR3 length equals 17 residues. Trimming pared 4 bases from V and 0 bases from J, leaving 19 bases between. Germline assignment: CDR1 SGHDT and CDR2 YYEEEE. The CDR3 sequence: CASSRGGGLGANYGYTF. CDR3 nucleotides: TGTGCCAGCAGCCGCGGGGGGGGGTTGGGAGCTAACTATGGCTACACCTTC. Together with reference TRBV5-6 and TRBJ1-2, the CDR3 gives the full variable domain: DAGVTQSPTHLIKTRGQQVTLRCSPKSGHDTVSWYQQALGQGPQFIFQYYEEEERQRGNFPDRFSGHQFPNYSSELNVNALLLGDSALYLCASSRGGGLGANYGYTFGSGTRLTVV.

This chain joins TRBV6-4 and TRBJ2-1; 7 bases are shared with TRBD2. The CDR3 totals 17 residues. V was clipped by 2 bases and J by 3 bases; unmatched bases: 10. Germline V gives CDR1 MRHNA, CDR2 SNTAGT. The CDR3: CASSDNGGGGSYNEQFF. The CDR3 DNA reads as TGTGCCAGCAGTGACAACGGTGGTGGCGGGAGCTACAATGAGCAGTTCTTC.

V is TRBV7-9 and J is TRBJ1-5; 8 positions match TRBD1. The V gene's germline CDR1 is SEHNR and CDR2 FQNEAQ (reference sequence). V shed 3 bases and J 4 bases; nucleotides not matched to a gene: 8. The CDR3 is 16 residues long. The CDR3 DNA sequence: TGTGCCAGCAGCTTCCGGGGGACAGGACCAAATCAGCCCCAGCATTTT. Translating it yields CASSFRGTGPNQPQHF.

The V call is TRBV7-9, the J call TRBJ1-2; D remains unclear. Germline assignment: CDR1 SEHNR and CDR2 FQNEAQ (reference sequence). The CDR3 is made up of 16 amino acids. V dropped 4 bases and J dropped 4 bases, with 19 bases sitting between them. The CDR3 region is CASSSFVWALLYGYTF. CDR3 bases: TGTGCCAGCAGCTCCTTCGTGTGGGCGCTCCTCTATGGCTACACCTTC.

This chain uses TRBV27 with TRBJ2-2, with 7 bases lining up with TRBD1. Trimming at V came to 3 bases and at J to 3 bases, leaving 1 base not matched to a gene. There are 14 residues in the CDR3. CDR1 and CDR2 from the germline V gene are MNHEY and SMNVEV (reference sequence). The CDR3 nucleotides are TGTGCCAGCAGTTTTGGACAGGACACCGGGGAGCTGTTTTTT. Translated, it gives CASSFGQDTGELFF.

The V and J genes are TRBV14 and TRBJ1-1; D not certain. This CDR3 spans 13 amino acids. V was shortened by 0 bases and J by 3 bases, with 5 bases between the two germline ends. The germline gives CDR1 SGHDN, CDR2 FVKESK. The CDR3 protein is CASSQDQDTEAFF. The CDR3 DNA sequence: TGTGCCAGCAGCCAAGATCAGGACACTGAAGCTTTCTTT.

The J gene is TRBJ2-5, the V gene TRBV5-1; D may be TRBD2 (6 bases). V was cut by 1 base and J by 1 base, with 14 bases left in between. CDR1 and CDR2 (germline): SGHRS, YFSETQ. This CDR3 contains 16 residues. CDR3 region: CASSLMVAAFQETQYF. CDR3 nucleotide sequence: TGCGCCAGCAGCTTGATGGTAGCGGCCTTCCAAGAGACCCAGTACTTC.

The V and J genes are TRBV4-3 and TRBJ1-2; no firm D call. Trimming took off 6 bases at V and 3 bases at J, with 14 bases between the two ends. Germline-derived CDR1 and CDR2 are LGHNA and YSLEER. CDR3 length: 14 residues. CDR3 protein: CASSHDMKDYGYTF. In nucleotides, the CDR3 is TGCGCCAGCAGTCACGACATGAAAGACTATGGCTACACCTTC.

This clone was counted only a few times. This chain uses TRBV4-3 with TRBJ1-4; no reliable D call. Per germline, CDR1 LGHNA and CDR2 YSLEER. The CDR3 is 12 residues long. V lost 4 bases and J lost 8, with 8 bases in between. The CDR3 region is CASSPGLEKLFF. CDR3 coding DNA: TGCGCCAGCAGCCCTGGGCTGGAAAAACTGTTTTTT.

The V and J genes are TRBV21-1 and TRBJ2-7; TRBD1 is taken as the D call from the table, unchecked against the DNA. TRBV21-1 is a listed pseudogene. CDR3 length: 16 residues. In DNA form, the CDR3 reads TGTGCCAGCAGCACCCCACAGGGGCCGATTGATTACGAGCAGTACTTC. Translation: CASSTPQGPIDYEQYF.

CDR3 residues: CASSVRTSPYNEQFF. DNA of the CDR3: TGTGCCAGCAGCGTCAGGACTAGCCCCTACAATGAGCAGTTCTTC. V is TRBV9 and J is TRBJ2-1; TRBD2 matches at 8 bases. This CDR3 has 15 residues. The V gene's germline CDR1 is SGDLS and CDR2 YYNGEE. V gave up 2 bases and J gave up 2 bases; unmatched junction bases: 3.

The chain recombines TRBV28 with TRBJ2-1; 16 bases are shared with TRBD2. With 5 bases clipped from V and 10 bases from J, the junction kept 8 bases outside the gene matches. The CDR3 runs 16 residues. Germline V gives CDR1 MDHEN, CDR2 SYDVKM. The CDR3 loop is CASSPGTSGGAGEQFF. The CDR3 DNA is TGTGCCAGCAGTCCCGGGACTAGCGGGGGGGCGGGGGAGCAGTTCTTC.

V usage is TRBV19 and J usage is TRBJ2-7, with TRBD1 as a possible D gene (6 bases). Germline V gene data show CDR1 as LNHDA and CDR2 as SQIVND (reference sequence). The CDR3 is made up of 14 amino acids. Trimming left V 5 bases short and J 1 base short, with 12 bases between. The CDR3 nucleotides read TGTGCCAGTAGTTTTCGACAGGAATCCTACGAGCAGTACTTC. Amino acids: CASSFRQESYEQYF.

The V gene is TRBV6-8, the J gene TRBJ2-1; 8 bases match TRBD2. This CDR3 contains 14 residues. Trimming removed 8 bases from V and 8 bases from J; junction bases left unmatched: 11. In germline, CDR1 is MNHGY, CDR2 SAAAGT. The CDR3 loop is CASGTGGPGYEQFF. The CDR3 coding sequence is TGTGCCAGCGGTACGGGGGGGCCAGGCTATGAGCAGTTCTTC.

This chain joins TRBV28 and TRBJ1-1; D might be TRBD1 (5 bases). Germline V lookup: CDR1 MDHEN, CDR2 SYDVKM. The CDR3 sequence is 15 residues long. Trimming shortened V by 4 bases and J by 7 bases, and 19 bases separated the two germline ends. This CDR3 is CASSSPPDDRIEAFF. The CDR3, as DNA: TGTGCCAGCAGTTCCCCCCCCGACGACAGAATTGAAGCTTTCTTT.